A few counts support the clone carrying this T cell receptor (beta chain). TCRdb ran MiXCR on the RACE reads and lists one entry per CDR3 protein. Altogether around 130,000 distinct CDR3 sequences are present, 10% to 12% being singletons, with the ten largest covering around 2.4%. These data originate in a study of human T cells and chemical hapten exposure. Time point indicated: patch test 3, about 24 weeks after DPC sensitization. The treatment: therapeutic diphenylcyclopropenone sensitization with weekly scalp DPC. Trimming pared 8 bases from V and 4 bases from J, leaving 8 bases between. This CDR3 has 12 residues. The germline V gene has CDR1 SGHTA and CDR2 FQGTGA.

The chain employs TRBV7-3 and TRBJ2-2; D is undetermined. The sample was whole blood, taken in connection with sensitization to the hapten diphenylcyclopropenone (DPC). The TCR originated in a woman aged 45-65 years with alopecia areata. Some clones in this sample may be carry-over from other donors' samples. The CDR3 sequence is CASRSVTGELFF. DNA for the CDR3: TGTGCCAGCCGTTCCGTCACCGGGGAGCTGTTTTTT. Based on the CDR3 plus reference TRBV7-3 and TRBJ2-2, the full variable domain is GAGVSQTPSNKVTEKGKYVELRCDPISGHTALYWYRQSLGQGPEFLIYFQGTGAADDSGLPNDRFFAVRPEGSVSTLKIQRTERGDSAVYLCASRSVTGELFFGEGSRLTVL.